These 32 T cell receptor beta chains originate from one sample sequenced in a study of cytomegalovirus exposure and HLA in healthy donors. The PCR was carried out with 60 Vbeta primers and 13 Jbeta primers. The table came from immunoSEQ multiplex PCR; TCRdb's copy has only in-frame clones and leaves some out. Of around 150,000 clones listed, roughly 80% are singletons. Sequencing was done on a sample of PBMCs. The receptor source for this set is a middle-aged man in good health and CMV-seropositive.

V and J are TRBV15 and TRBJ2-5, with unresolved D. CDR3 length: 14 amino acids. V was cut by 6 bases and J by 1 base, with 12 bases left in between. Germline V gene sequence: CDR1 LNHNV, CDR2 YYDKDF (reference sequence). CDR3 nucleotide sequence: TGTGCCACCAGTCGAGCTATCGGCCAAGAGACCCAGTACTTC. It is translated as CATSRAIGQETQYF.

Written as DNA, the CDR3 is TGTGCCAGCAGCTTGGGGGGAGGTAAACACACTGAAGCTTTCTTT. Translated: CASSLGGGKHTEAFF. This chain uses TRBV5-4 with TRBJ1-1, with D unclear. The germline CDR1 and CDR2 sequences are SGHNT and YYREEE (reference sequence). The CDR3 is 15 residues long. V lost 0 bases and J lost 3, with 12 bases in between.

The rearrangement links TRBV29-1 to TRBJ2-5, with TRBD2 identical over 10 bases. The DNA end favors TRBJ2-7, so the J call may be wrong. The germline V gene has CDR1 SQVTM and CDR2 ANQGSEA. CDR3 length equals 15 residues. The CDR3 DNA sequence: TGCAGCGTTGAAGAACCTAGCGGGAGATCCAACGAGCAGTACTTC. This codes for CSVEEPSGRSNEQYF.

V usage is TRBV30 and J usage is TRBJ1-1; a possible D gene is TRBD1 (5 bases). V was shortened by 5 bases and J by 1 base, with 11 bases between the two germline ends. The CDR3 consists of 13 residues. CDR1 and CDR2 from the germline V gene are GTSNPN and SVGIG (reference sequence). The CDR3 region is CAWSKTGNTEAFF. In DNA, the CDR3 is TGTGCCTGGTCAAAAACAGGGAACACTGAAGCTTTCTTT.

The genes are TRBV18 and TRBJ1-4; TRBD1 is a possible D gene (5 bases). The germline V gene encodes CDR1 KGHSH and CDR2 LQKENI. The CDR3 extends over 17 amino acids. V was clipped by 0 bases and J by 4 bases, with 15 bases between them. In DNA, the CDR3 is TGTGCCAGCTCACCACCGATAGGGGCGTCGGATAATGAAAAACTGTTTTTT. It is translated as CASSPPIGASDNEKLFF.

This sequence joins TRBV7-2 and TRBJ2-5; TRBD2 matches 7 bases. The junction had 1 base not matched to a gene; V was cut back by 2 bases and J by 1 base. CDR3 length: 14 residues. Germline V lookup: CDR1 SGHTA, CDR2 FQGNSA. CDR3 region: CASSLRLAQETQYF. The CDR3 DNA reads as TGTGCCAGCAGCTTACGACTAGCCCAAGAGACCCAGTACTTC.

The CDR3 DNA follows: TGTGCCAGTAGTTCCTTTCGGGACACTAATAATGAAAAACTGTTTTTT. This encodes CASSSFRDTNNEKLFF. V gene TRBV19 combines with J gene TRBJ1-4; weak D call: TRBD1 (6 bases). Per germline, CDR1 LNHDA and CDR2 SQIVND (reference sequence). The CDR3 spans 16 residues. The ends were cut back, 5 bases at V and 4 bases at J, with 17 bases in the middle.

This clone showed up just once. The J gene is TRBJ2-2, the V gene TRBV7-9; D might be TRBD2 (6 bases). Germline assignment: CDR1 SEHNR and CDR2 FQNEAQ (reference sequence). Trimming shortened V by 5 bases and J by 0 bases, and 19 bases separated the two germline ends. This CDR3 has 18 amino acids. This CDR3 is CASSRYGVSGANTGELFF. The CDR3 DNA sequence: TGTGCCAGCAGCCGATACGGTGTTAGCGGCGCGAACACCGGGGAGCTGTTTTTT.

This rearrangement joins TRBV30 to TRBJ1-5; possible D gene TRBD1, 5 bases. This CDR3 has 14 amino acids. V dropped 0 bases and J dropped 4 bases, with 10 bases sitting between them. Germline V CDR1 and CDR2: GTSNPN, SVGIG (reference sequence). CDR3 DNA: TGTGCCTGGAGTGTTGGGGCTATGAATCAGCCCCAGCATTTT. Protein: CAWSVGAMNQPQHF.

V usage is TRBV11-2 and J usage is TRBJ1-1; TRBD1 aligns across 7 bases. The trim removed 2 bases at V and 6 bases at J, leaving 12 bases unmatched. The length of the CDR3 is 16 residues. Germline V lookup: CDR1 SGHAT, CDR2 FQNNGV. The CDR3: CASSLRFRGSGAEAFF. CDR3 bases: TGTGCCAGCAGCTTACGGTTCAGGGGGTCAGGGGCTGAAGCTTTCTTT. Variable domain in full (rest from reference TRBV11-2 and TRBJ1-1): EAGVAQSPRYKIIEKRQSVAFWCNPISGHATLYWYQQILGQGPKLLIQFQNNGVVDDSQLPKDRFSAERLKGVDSTLKIQPAKLEDSAVYLCASSLRFRGSGAEAFFGQGTRLTVV.

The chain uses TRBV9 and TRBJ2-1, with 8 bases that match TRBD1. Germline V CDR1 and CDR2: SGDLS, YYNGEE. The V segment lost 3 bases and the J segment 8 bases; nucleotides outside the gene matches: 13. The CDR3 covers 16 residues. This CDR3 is CASSATGTGDFYEQFF. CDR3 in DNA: TGTGCCAGCAGCGCTACCGGGACAGGTGATTTCTATGAGCAGTTCTTC.

In nucleotides, the CDR3 is TGTGCCAGCACCCCTTTTGGGACAGGGCTTAACGAGCAGTACTTC. As protein: CASTPFGTGLNEQYF. V and J are TRBV27 and TRBJ2-7; 9 bases line up with TRBD1. The germline V gene has CDR1 MNHEY and CDR2 SMNVEV (reference sequence). This CDR3 is built from 15 residues. Trimming removed 7 bases from V and 5 bases from J; junction bases left unmatched: 12.

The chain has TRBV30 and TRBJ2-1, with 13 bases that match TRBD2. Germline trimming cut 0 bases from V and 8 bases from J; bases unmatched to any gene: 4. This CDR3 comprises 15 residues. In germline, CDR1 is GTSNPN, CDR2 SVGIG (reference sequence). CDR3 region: CAWSVGLAGVDEQFF. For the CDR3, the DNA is TGTGCCTGGAGTGTAGGACTAGCGGGAGTGGATGAGCAGTTCTTC. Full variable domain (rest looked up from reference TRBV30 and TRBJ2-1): SQTIHQWPATLVQPVGSPLSLECTVEGTSNPNLYWYRQAAGRGLQLLFYSVGIGQISSEVPQNLSASRPQDRQFILSSKKLLLSDSGFYLCAWSVGLAGVDEQFFGPGTRLTVL.

The CDR3 sequence is CAWSRGGRGTDTQYF. The CDR3 DNA reads as TGTGCCTGGAGCCGGGGCGGGAGGGGCACAGATACGCAGTATTTT. The rearrangement joins TRBV30 to TRBJ2-3, with 9 bases lining up with TRBD2. This CDR3 comprises 15 residues. Germline CDR1 is GTSNPN and CDR2 is SVGIG (reference sequence). After removal of 3 bases from V and 1 base from J, the junction contained 5 bases not matched to a gene. Using reference TRBV30 and TRBJ2-3 for the parts outside the CDR3, the full variable domain is SQTIHQWPATLVQPVGSPLSLECTVEGTSNPNLYWYRQAAGRGLQLLFYSVGIGQISSEVPQNLSASRPQDRQFILSSKKLLLSDSGFYLCAWSRGGRGTDTQYFGPGTRLTVL.

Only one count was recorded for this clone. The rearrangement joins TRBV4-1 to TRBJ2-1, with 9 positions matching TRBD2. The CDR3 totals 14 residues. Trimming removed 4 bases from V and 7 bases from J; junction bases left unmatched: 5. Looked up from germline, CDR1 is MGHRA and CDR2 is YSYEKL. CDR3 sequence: CASSPLREGNEQFF. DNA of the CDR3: TGCGCCAGCAGCCCGCTGCGGGAGGGGAATGAGCAGTTCTTC.

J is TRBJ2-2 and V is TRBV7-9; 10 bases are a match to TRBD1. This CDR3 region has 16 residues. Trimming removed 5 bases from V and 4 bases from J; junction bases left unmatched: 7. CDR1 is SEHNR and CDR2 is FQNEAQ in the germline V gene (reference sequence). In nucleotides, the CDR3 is TGTGCCAGCAGCCCGAGACAGGGGGCGGGCACCGGGGAGCTGTTTTTT. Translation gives CASSPRQGAGTGELFF.

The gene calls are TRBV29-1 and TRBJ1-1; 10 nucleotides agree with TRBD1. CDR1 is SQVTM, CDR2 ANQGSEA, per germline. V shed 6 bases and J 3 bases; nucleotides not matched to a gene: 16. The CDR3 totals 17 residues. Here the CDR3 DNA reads TGCAGCGTCCGAACCCACGCCGGGACAGGGGCGGACACTGAAGCTTTCTTT. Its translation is CSVRTHAGTGADTEAFF.

DNA for the CDR3: TGCGCCAGCAGCCCCGAGCGGCTCTACGAGCAGTACTTC. This codes for CASSPERLYEQYF. The gene calls are TRBV5-1 and TRBJ2-7, with D perhaps TRBD2 (5 bases). Per the germline V gene, CDR1 is SGHRS and CDR2 is YFSETQ. The length of the CDR3 is 13 residues. V was trimmed by 4 bases and J by 3 bases, leaving 11 bases between them.

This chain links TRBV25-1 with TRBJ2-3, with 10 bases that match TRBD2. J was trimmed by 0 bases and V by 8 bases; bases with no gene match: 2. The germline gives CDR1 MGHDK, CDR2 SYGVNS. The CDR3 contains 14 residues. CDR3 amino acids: CASGAGGSTDTQYF. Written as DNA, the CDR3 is TGTGCCAGCGGAGCGGGGGGGAGCACAGATACGCAGTATTTT.

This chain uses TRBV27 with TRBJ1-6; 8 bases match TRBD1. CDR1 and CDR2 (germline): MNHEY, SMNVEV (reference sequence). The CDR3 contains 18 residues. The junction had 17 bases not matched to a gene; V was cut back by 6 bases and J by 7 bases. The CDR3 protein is CASRKTDREVFRNSPLHF. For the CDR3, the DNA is TGTGCCAGCAGAAAAACGGACAGGGAGGTCTTCCGCAATTCACCCCTCCACTTT.

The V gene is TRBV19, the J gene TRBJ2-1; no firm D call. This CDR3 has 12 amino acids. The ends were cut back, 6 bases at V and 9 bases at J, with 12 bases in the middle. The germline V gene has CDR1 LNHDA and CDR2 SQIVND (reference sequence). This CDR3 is CASSVINSEQFF. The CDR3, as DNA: TGTGCCAGTAGCGTGATAAATAGTGAGCAGTTCTTC. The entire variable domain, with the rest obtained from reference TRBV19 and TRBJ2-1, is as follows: DGGITQSPKYLFRKEGQNVTLSCEQNLNHDAMYWYRQDPGQGLRLIYYSQIVNDFQKGDIAEGYSVSREKKESFPLTVTSAQKNPTAFYLCASSVINSEQFFGPGTRLTVL.

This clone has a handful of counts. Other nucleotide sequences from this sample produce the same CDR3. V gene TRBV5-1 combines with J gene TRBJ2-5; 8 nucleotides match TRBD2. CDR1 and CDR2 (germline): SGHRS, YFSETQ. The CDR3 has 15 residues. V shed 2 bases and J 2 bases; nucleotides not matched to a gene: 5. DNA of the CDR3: TGCGCCAGCAGCTTTACTAGCGGAGGACAAGAGACCCAGTACTTC. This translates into CASSFTSGGQETQYF.

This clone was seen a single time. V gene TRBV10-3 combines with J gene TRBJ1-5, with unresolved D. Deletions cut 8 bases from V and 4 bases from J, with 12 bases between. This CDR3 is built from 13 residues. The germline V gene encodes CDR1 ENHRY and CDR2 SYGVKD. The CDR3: CAIQQRINQPQHF. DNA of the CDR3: TGTGCCATCCAACAACGAATTAATCAGCCCCAGCATTTT.

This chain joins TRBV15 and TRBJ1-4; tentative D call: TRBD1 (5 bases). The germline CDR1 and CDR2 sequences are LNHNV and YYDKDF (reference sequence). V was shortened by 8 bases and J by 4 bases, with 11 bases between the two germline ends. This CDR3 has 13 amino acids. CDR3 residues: CATGRGINEKLFF. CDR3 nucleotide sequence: TGTGCCACCGGCCGGGGGATTAATGAAAAACTGTTTTTT.

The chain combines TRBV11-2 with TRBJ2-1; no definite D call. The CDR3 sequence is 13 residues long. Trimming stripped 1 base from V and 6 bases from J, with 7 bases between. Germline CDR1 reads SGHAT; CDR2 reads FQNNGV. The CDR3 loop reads CASSLARVNEQFF. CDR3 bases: TGTGCCAGCAGCTTAGCACGAGTCAATGAGCAGTTCTTC.

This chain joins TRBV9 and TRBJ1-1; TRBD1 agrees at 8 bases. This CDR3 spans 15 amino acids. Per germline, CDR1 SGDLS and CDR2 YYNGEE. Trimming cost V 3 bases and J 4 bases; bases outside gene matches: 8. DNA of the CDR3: TGTGCCAGCAGCGGGCCGACAGGGGAGACCACTGAAGCTTTCTTT. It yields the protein CASSGPTGETTEAFF.

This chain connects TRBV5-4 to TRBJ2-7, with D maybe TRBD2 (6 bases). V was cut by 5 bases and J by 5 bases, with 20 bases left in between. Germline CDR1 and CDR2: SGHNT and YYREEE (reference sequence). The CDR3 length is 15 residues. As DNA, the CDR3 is TGTGCCAGCAGTTTTATGGGACTTACGACTCACGAGCAGTACTTC. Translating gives CASSFMGLTTHEQYF. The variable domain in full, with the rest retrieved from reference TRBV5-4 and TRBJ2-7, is ETGVTQSPTHLIKTRGQQVTLRCSSQSGHNTVSWYQQALGQGPQFIFQYYREEENGRGNFPPRFSGLQFPNYSSELNVNALELDDSALYLCASSFMGLTTHEQYFGPGTRLTVT.

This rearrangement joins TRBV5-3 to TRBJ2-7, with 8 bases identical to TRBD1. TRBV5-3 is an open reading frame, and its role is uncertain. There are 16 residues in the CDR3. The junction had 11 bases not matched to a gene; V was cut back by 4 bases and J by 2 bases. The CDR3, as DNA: TGTGCCAGAAGCCAAGCTTGTTCACAGGGGGCCTACGAGCAGTACTTC. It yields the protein CARSQACSQGAYEQYF.

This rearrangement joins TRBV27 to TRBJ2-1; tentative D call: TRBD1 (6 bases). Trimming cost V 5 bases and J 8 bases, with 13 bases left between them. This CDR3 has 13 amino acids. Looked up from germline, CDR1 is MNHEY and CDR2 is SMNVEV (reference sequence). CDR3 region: CASSQQGWHEQFF. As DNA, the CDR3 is TGTGCCAGCAGTCAACAGGGATGGCATGAGCAGTTCTTC.

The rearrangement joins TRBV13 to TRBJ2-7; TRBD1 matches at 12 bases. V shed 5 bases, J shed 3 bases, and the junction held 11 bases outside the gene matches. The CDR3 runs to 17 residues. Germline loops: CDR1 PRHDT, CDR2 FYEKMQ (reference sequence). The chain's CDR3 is CASSPSGTGGFGYEQYF. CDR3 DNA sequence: TGTGCCAGCAGCCCGAGCGGGACAGGGGGCTTTGGCTACGAGCAGTACTTC.

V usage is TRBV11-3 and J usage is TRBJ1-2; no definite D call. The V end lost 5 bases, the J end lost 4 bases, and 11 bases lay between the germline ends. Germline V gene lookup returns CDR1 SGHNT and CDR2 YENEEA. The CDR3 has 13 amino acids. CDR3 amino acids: CASSPRHGYGYTF. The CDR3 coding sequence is TGTGCCAGCAGCCCCAGACACGGCTATGGCTACACCTTC.

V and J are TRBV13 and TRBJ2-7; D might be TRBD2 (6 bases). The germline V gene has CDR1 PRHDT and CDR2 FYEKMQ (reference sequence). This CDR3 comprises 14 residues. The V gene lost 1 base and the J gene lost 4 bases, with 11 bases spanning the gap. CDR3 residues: CASSLAGEAYEQYF. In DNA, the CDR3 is TGTGCCAGCAGCTTAGCGGGGGAGGCTTACGAGCAGTACTTC. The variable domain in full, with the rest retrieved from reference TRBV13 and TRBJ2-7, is AAGVIQSPRHLIKEKRETATLKCYPIPRHDTVYWYQQGPGQDPQFLISFYEKMQSDKGSIPDRFSAQQFSDYHSELNMSSLELGDSALYFCASSLAGEAYEQYFGPGTRLTVT.